Below, 32 T cell receptor beta chains from the same sample are listed, as sequenced in a study of cytomegalovirus exposure and HLA in healthy donors (dated by TCRdb to the late 2010s). The library was made by the immunoSEQ multiplex PCR assay. The multiplex PCR relied on a mix of 60 forward primers for TCR Vbeta segments and 13 reverse primers for TCR Jbeta segments. TCRdb retrieved this table from immuneACCESS and kept in-frame rearrangements only. Not all clones are present; in checked studies, unresolved V genes account for under half, and no reason is known for the remainder. The sample data list a few hundred thousand clones, and about 80% of these were observed just once. 7% to 9% of the sample goes to the ten largest clones. The sequenced sample consisted of PBMCs. These receptors came from a woman aged 60-70 years in good health and CMV-seropositive.

For this clone: One end of the junction varies from germline; a read error may be responsible. The V call is TRBV30, the J call TRBJ2-1; possible D gene TRBD2, 6 bases. Germline V gene lookup returns CDR1 GTSNPN and CDR2 SVGIG (reference sequence). CDR3 length: 14 amino acids. DNA for the CDR3: TGTGCCTGGAATCGGGAGTTCTCCTACAATGAGCAGCTCTTC. Amino acid sequence: CAWNREFSYNEQLF.

With regard to this clone: The sample carries other DNA sequences with the same CDR3. The chain carries TRBV27 and TRBJ1-5; TRBD1 is a possible D gene (6 bases). The CDR3 sequence is 14 residues long. The germline V and J ends were trimmed by 2 bases and 4 bases, with 9 bases remaining between them. Germline V gives CDR1 MNHEY, CDR2 SMNVEV (reference sequence). CDR3 DNA sequence: TGTGCCAGCAGTTTAACAGGGAATAATCAGCCCCAGCATTTT. It translates to CASSLTGNNQPQHF.

This sequence joins TRBV2 and TRBJ2-5; 10 bases line up with TRBD2. Trimming at V came to 7 bases and at J to 3 bases, leaving 14 bases not matched to a gene. CDR1 and CDR2 (germline): SNHLY, FYNNEI. There are 17 residues in the CDR3. The CDR3 DNA reads TGTGCCAGCAACGGGGAAGCTAGCGGGAGAGTGGAAGAGACCCAGTACTTC. Amino acid sequence: CASNGEASGRVEETQYF.

This rearrangement joins TRBV11-3 to TRBJ2-3; D remains unclear. This CDR3 has 13 residues. The germline gives CDR1 SGHNT, CDR2 YENEEA. V lost 4 bases and J lost 1, with 6 bases in between. The CDR3 protein is CASSSRGTDTQYF. CDR3 in DNA: TGTGCCAGCAGCTCCCGAGGCACAGATACGCAGTATTTT.

This clone was detected only a few times. The chain has TRBV15 and TRBJ2-7; 9 bases are a match to TRBD1. V lost 3 bases and J lost 2; bases outside the gene matches: 5. CDR1 and CDR2 from the germline V gene are LNHNV and YYDKDF (reference sequence). The CDR3 covers 15 residues. The CDR3 coding sequence is TGTGCCACCAGCAGGGAACAGGGGGCTACCTACGAGCAGTACTTC. As protein: CATSREQGATYEQYF.

A few counts support this clone. The rearrangement joins TRBV7-9 to TRBJ2-7; 12 nucleotides line up with TRBD2. V was clipped by 6 bases and J by 1 base; unmatched bases: 4. Germline V CDR1 and CDR2: SEHNR, FQNEAQ (reference sequence). The CDR3 extends over 15 amino acids. The chain's CDR3 is CASSWTSGESYEQYF. CDR3 DNA: TGTGCCAGCAGTTGGACTAGCGGGGAGTCCTACGAGCAGTACTTC.

CDR3 DNA sequence: TGTGCCAGCAGCTACCGATTAGCGGACTCCTACAATGAGCAGTTCTTC. Amino acid sequence: CASSYRLADSYNEQFF. V is TRBV7-3 and J is TRBJ2-1; D perhaps matches TRBD2 (6 bases). CDR1 and CDR2 (germline): SGHTA, FQGTGA. CDR3 length: 16 amino acids. V was pared by 4 bases and J by 0 bases, with 13 bases between.

The rearrangement links TRBV5-6 to TRBJ2-7, with D hard to call. Looked up from germline, CDR1 is SGHDT and CDR2 is YYEEEE. The CDR3 has 16 residues. Trimming pared 4 bases from V and 0 bases from J, leaving 17 bases between. CDR3: CASSPLNWRTSYEQYF. In nucleotides, the CDR3 is TGTGCCAGCAGCCCACTAAATTGGCGAACCTCCTACGAGCAGTACTTC.

The gene calls are TRBV30 and TRBJ2-7; a weak D match, TRBD1 (6 bases). The germline V gene has CDR1 GTSNPN and CDR2 SVGIG (reference sequence). V lost 2 bases, J lost 3 bases, and 20 bases lay in between. The CDR3 extends over 16 amino acids. The CDR3 nucleotides read TGTGCCTGGAGTCAGGGGTCGGGACACCGGAGCTACGAGCAGTACTTC. This codes for CAWSQGSGHRSYEQYF.

This clone was recorded only once. This chain links TRBV27 with TRBJ2-1; 11 nucleotides agree with TRBD2. J gave up 8 bases and V 6 bases, and 9 bases lay outside the gene matches. This CDR3 region has 15 residues. The germline gives CDR1 MNHEY, CDR2 SMNVEV (reference sequence). The CDR3 DNA reads TGTGCCAGCAGGCTCACTAGCGGGAGAGGGTATGAGCAGTTCTTC. It is translated as CASRLTSGRGYEQFF.

The chain recombines TRBV7-2 with TRBJ1-5; no reliable D call. The CDR3 totals 15 residues. CDR1 is SGHTA and CDR2 is FQGNSA in the germline V gene. Trimming left V 5 bases short and J 5 bases short, with 16 bases between. The CDR3 DNA reads TGTGCCAGCAGCCGTGCGGCGGCAGCAGATCAGCCCCAGCATTTT. Its translation is CASSRAAAADQPQHF.

The CDR3 sequence: CASSYRESYEQYF. The DNA for the CDR3 is TGTGCCAGCAGTTACAGGGAATCCTACGAGCAGTACTTC. The chain joins TRBV27 to TRBJ2-7; D is perhaps TRBD1 (6 bases). Germline loops: CDR1 MNHEY, CDR2 SMNVEV (reference sequence). The CDR3 consists of 13 residues. V was pared by 4 bases and J by 1 base, with 8 bases between.

The chain joins TRBV7-9 to TRBJ2-2; unclear D gene. The CDR3 consists of 14 residues. Trimming took 1 base from V and 1 from J, leaving 4 bases between them. Germline assignment: CDR1 SEHNR and CDR2 FQNEAQ (reference sequence). CDR3 loop: CASSLDLNTGELFF. In DNA, the CDR3 is TGTGCCAGCAGCTTAGATCTGAACACCGGGGAGCTGTTTTTT.

The chain links TRBV30 to TRBJ1-1; no firm D call. Germline V gene lookup returns CDR1 GTSNPN and CDR2 SVGIG (reference sequence). V lost 0 bases and J lost 3, with 8 bases in between. The CDR3 length is 13 residues. Written as DNA, the CDR3 is TGTGCCTGGAGTGTACGAGTTGACACTGAAGCTTTCTTT. It specifies CAWSVRVDTEAFF.

This clone has a single count. The limits of the CDR3 on the DNA are not certain, so only TCRdb's listed CDR3 is given. The chain has TRBV19 and TRBJ2-2; the table's D call of TRBD2 was not tested on the DNA. The CDR3 contains 16 residues when both ends are counted. From germline, CDR1 is LNHDA and CDR2 SQIVND (reference sequence). CDR3 region: CASSIFVPPVAGELFF.

This clone has just one count. This chain uses TRBV2 with TRBJ1-2, with D perhaps matching TRBD1 (5 bases). Between the trimmed V and J ends, which lost 2 bases and 5 bases, there was a span of 18 bases. CDR3 length equals 16 residues. Germline loops: CDR1 SNHLY, CDR2 FYNNEI. The CDR3 region is CASSEWTGGGSYGYTF. In DNA, the CDR3 is TGTGCCAGCAGTGAATGGACTGGCGGGGGGAGTTATGGCTACACCTTC.

Here the CDR3 reads CASSFLQGLTEAFF. The CDR3 bases are TGTGCCAGCAGTTTCCTACAGGGGCTCACTGAAGCTTTCTTT. This sequence joins TRBV27 and TRBJ1-1; 7 bases line up with TRBD1. V was pared by 3 bases and J by 4 bases, with 5 bases of the junction left unmatched. This CDR3 is 14 amino acids long. Looked up from germline, CDR1 is MNHEY and CDR2 is SMNVEV (reference sequence).

The CDR3 bases are TGTGCCAGCAGCTTTACGTCCCCCGGGCCAGGGGGTGGCTACACCTTC. Residues: CASSFTSPGPGGGYTF. This sequence joins TRBV7-2 and TRBJ1-2, with 7 bases lining up with TRBD1. CDR1 and CDR2 from the germline V gene are SGHTA and FQGNSA. The CDR3 totals 16 residues. After removal of 3 bases from V and 7 bases from J, the junction contained 14 bases not matched to a gene. Complete variable domain (other parts from reference TRBV7-2 and TRBJ1-2): GAGVSQSPSNKVTEKGKDVELRCDPISGHTALYWYRQSLGQGLEFLIYFQGNSAPDKSGLPSDRFSAERTGGSVSTLTIQRTQQEDSAVYLCASSFTSPGPGGGYTFGSGTRLTVV.

The rearrangement joins TRBV10-1 to TRBJ2-1; 8 bases fit TRBD2. This CDR3 contains 13 residues. Per the germline V gene, CDR1 is WNHNN and CDR2 is SYGVQD (reference sequence). The CDR3 sequence: CASGGRRYNEQFF. The CDR3 coding sequence is TGCGCGTCGGGGGGGCGTCGGTACAATGAGCAGTTCTTC.

This chain joins TRBV7-9 and TRBJ1-1; D unclear. Germline V CDR1 and CDR2: SEHNR, FQNEAQ (reference sequence). V gave up 5 bases and J gave up 5 bases, with 18 bases separating them. This CDR3 region has 15 residues. The CDR3 DNA sequence: TGTGCCAGCAGCAAGGTGGAGGGAGGGTGGACTGAAGCTTTCTTT. This codes for CASSKVEGGWTEAFF.

The rearrangement links TRBV5-1 to TRBJ1-1; possible D gene TRBD1, 6 bases. Germline-derived CDR1 and CDR2 are SGHRS and YFSETQ. The V end lost 0 bases, the J end lost 10 bases, and 10 bases lay between the germline ends. The CDR3 contains 12 residues. In nucleotides, the CDR3 is TGCGCCAGCAGCTTGGACCAGGGGACAGCTTTCTTT. Its protein product is CASSLDQGTAFF.

The rearrangement links TRBV6-6 to TRBJ2-7; D possibly corresponds to TRBD1 (5 bases). The CDR3 runs 16 residues. Trimming stripped 0 bases from V and 0 bases from J, with 12 bases between. Germline-derived CDR1 and CDR2 are MNHNY and SVGAGI (reference sequence). The CDR3 DNA reads TGTGCCAGCAGTTACTCGAGGCAGGGCAGCTCCTACGAGCAGTACTTC. It specifies CASSYSRQGSSYEQYF.

The gene calls are TRBV19 and TRBJ2-5; 7 bases fit TRBD2. Germline CDR1 LNHDA, CDR2 SQIVND (reference sequence). The CDR3 consists of 15 residues. J gave up 5 bases and V 3 bases, and 9 bases lay outside the gene matches. The CDR3 region is CASSIMAGVGETQYF. Written as DNA, the CDR3 is TGTGCCAGTAGTATTATGGCGGGAGTAGGGGAGACCCAGTACTTC.

The J gene is TRBJ2-2, the V gene TRBV6-1, with D possibly TRBD1 on 5 matching bases. The V gene lost 1 base and the J gene lost 4 bases, with 16 bases spanning the gap. Germline V lookup: CDR1 MNHNS, CDR2 SASEGT. This CDR3 has 17 amino acids. The CDR3 region has the DNA TGTGCCAGCAGTGAAGTCCTCGGCAGGGTGGGCACCGGGGAGCTGTTTTTT. It encodes CASSEVLGRVGTGELFF.

This clone was observed a handful of times. V is TRBV10-3 and J is TRBJ1-4, with 7 bases that match TRBD1. Germline CDR1 reads ENHRY; CDR2 reads SYGVKD. The CDR3 contains 15 residues. V was pared by 6 bases and J by 8 bases, with 12 bases of the junction left unmatched. Written as DNA, the CDR3 is TGTGCCATCAGCCCCACGAGGGGGCTTGCAGAAAAACTGTTTTTT. It is translated as CAISPTRGLAEKLFF.

This clone has a single count. The genes are TRBV9 and TRBJ2-7; 9 nucleotides align to TRBD1. This CDR3 contains 16 residues. V was clipped by 4 bases and J by 5 bases; unmatched bases: 13. Germline CDR1 reads SGDLS; CDR2 reads YYNGEE. The CDR3 region has the DNA TGTGCCAGCAGCCCTACGACCGGGACAGGGTTCAACGAGCAGTACTTC. Amino acid sequence: CASSPTTGTGFNEQYF.

The CDR3 bases are TGTGCCAGCAGCCTGGGACTAGCGGAGCCCAGGGAGCAGTTCTTC. Its protein is CASSLGLAEPREQFF. The chain couples TRBV7-9 to TRBJ2-1; TRBD2 aligns across 11 bases. The CDR3 totals 15 residues. V shed 5 bases and J 10 bases; nucleotides not matched to a gene: 10. Germline CDR1 is SEHNR and CDR2 is FQNEAQ (reference sequence).

The rearrangement joins TRBV6-1 to TRBJ1-2; D remains unclear. This CDR3 has 14 amino acids. Germline CDR1 and CDR2: MNHNS and SASEGT. Trimming removed 2 bases at V and 4 bases at J, with 11 bases between. DNA for the CDR3: TGTGCCAGCAGTGAATTGCTGAGTTTCTATGGCTACACCTTC. The encoded protein is CASSELLSFYGYTF.

J is TRBJ2-3 and V is TRBV2; 13 bases line up with TRBD2. The CDR3 loop spans 15 amino acids. CDR1 and CDR2 (germline): SNHLY, FYNNEI. J was trimmed by 5 bases and V by 6 bases; bases with no gene match: 5. The CDR3: CASSATSGRRDTQYF. The CDR3 nucleotides read TGTGCCAGCAGCGCGACTAGCGGGAGGCGAGATACGCAGTATTTT.

V is TRBV6-1 and J is TRBJ1-2; 8 bases map to TRBD1. Per the germline V gene, CDR1 is MNHNS and CDR2 is SASEGT. The CDR3 is 13 amino acids. V lost 6 bases to trimming and J lost 4 bases; unmatched junction nucleotides: 4. The CDR3 DNA sequence: TGTGCCAGCAGCACCGGGACAGGCTATGGCTACACCTTC. This encodes CASSTGTGYGYTF.

The CDR3 region is CASSLVLGAGELFF. For the CDR3, the DNA is TGTGCCAGCAGTTTAGTTTTGGGCGCCGGGGAGCTGTTTTTT. The genes are TRBV28 and TRBJ2-2, with D hard to call. The germline V gene encodes CDR1 MDHEN and CDR2 SYDVKM. This CDR3 has 14 amino acids. Trimming left V 2 bases short and J 6 bases short, with 10 bases between.

Details on this clone: Other DNA sequences from this sample encode an identical CDR3 as well. The V and J genes are TRBV20-1 and TRBJ1-2; tentative D call: TRBD1 (5 bases). The ends were cut back, 6 bases at V and 2 bases at J, with 7 bases in the middle. The CDR3 extends over 11 amino acids. Germline loops: CDR1 DFQATT, CDR2 SNEGSKA (reference sequence). CDR3 sequence (DNA): TGCAGTGCGAGACAGAACTATGGCTACACCTTC. The encoded protein is CSARQNYGYTF.